Each of the 11 T cell receptor delta chains below was sequenced from the same sample in a study of gamma-delta chains in newborns, infants, children. TCRdb reanalyzed the reads using CATT. The table has around 4,900 delta-chain clones, about 18% seen once. The sample consisted of blood. The receptors here all came from a child who was a newborn, infant or young child, either healthy, febrile or measles-vaccinated (not recorded which).

The genes are TRDV2 and TRDJ3; TRDD3 matches 12 bases. The J segment lost 2 bases and the V segment lost 3 bases, leaving 4 bases of the junction unmatched. From germline, CDR1 is GEAIGNYY and CDR2 EKD. This CDR3 has 18 residues. CDR3 residues: CACDALGDTAWDTRQMFF. CDR3 sequence (DNA): TGTGCCTGTGACGCCCTGGGGGATACGGCCTGGGACACCCGACAGATGTTTTTC.

The J gene is TRDJ1, the V gene TRDV2; 11 bases line up with TRDD3. The J gene is absent in TCRdb and was assigned here via DNA matching to germline. This CDR3 is 17 amino acids long. Germline-derived CDR1 and CDR2 are GEAIGNYY and EKD. Germline trimming cut 3 bases from V and 1 base from J; bases unmatched to any gene: 9. CDR3 sequence reads: CACDVMGDTLGTDKLIF. For the CDR3, the DNA is TGTGCCTGTGACGTAATGGGGGATACGCTAGGCACCGATAAACTCATCTTT.

On this clone itself: The junction differs from germline at one of its ends, possibly a read error. The chain combines TRDV2 with TRDJ3; possibly TRDD3 for D (5 bases). The J gene, not given by TCRdb, was assigned here from a germline match of the nucleotide sequence. CDR1 and CDR2 (germline): GEAIGNYY, EKD. The CDR3 extends over 18 amino acids. CDR3 amino acids: CACDTGRGRSWDTRKMFF. The DNA for the CDR3 is TGTGCCTGTGACACCGGAAGGGGTAGGTCCTGGGACACCCGAAAGATGTTTTTC.

Sample share makes this clone medium-sized. This chain joins TRDV2 and TRDJ3; possibly TRDD3 for D (6 bases). Germline CDR1 reads GEAIGNYY; CDR2 reads EKD. This CDR3 has 18 residues. V was shortened by 0 bases and J by 1 base, with 12 bases between the two germline ends. CDR3 nucleotide sequence: TGTGCCTGTGACACCGTACTGGGTAGGTCCTGGGACACCCGACAGATGTTTTTC. Amino acid sequence: CACDTVLGRSWDTRQMFF.

Note on this clone: One end of the junction is discordant with germline, which a read error may explain. Within the sample, other DNA sequences also encode this same CDR3. This chain connects TRDV1 to TRDJ1, with 9 nucleotides matching TRDD3. Germline V CDR1 and CDR2: TSWWSYY, QGS. CDR3 length equals 17 residues. CDR3 region: CALGALYWGNYTDKLIF. CDR3 DNA sequence: TGTGCTCTTGGGGCGTTATACTGGGGGAATTACACCGATAAGCTCATCTTT.

This clone is categorized as medium-sized. Other DNA sequences of this sample code for an identical CDR3. The chain recombines TRDV2 with TRDJ1; a possible D gene is TRDD3 (6 bases). The V end was cut by 0 bases, the J end by 0 bases, with 10 bases between. Germline V gives CDR1 GEAIGNYY, CDR2 EKD. This CDR3 region has 15 residues. The CDR3 nucleotides read TGTGCCTGTGACACCGTGGGGGCGTACACCGATAAACTCATCTTT. It specifies CACDTVGAYTDKLIF.

By sample share, this clone is medium-sized. CDR3 nucleotide sequence: TGTGCCTGTGACACCGCGGATACTGGGTCCTGGGACACCCGACAGATGTTTTTC. Translation: CACDTADTGSWDTRQMFF. The chain uses TRDV2 and TRDJ3, with TRDD3 as a possible D gene (6 bases). The V gene's germline CDR1 is GEAIGNYY and CDR2 EKD. Trimming stripped 0 bases from V and 1 base from J, with 12 bases between. The CDR3 runs 18 residues.

This clone was picked up a small number of times. The rearrangement uses TRDV2 and TRDJ1; TRDD3 matches 10 bases. CDR3 size: 19 residues. V trimming: 3 bases; J trimming: 0 bases; junction bases outside the gene matches: 15. Per the germline V gene, CDR1 is GEAIGNYY and CDR2 is EKD. The CDR3 DNA sequence: TGTGCCTGTGACGGGGTGGTGGGGGATACATCGATCGACACCGATAAACTCATCTTT. This encodes CACDGVVGDTSIDTDKLIF.

By share, this clone ranks as large. CDR3 DNA: TGTGCTCTTGGGGAACTTTCCCAATGGGGGATGCCCCGAAGTACCGATAAACTCATCTTT. Its protein product is CALGELSQWGMPRSTDKLIF. This chain links TRDV1 with TRDJ1; 8 bases align to TRDD3. The germline CDR1 and CDR2 sequences are TSWWSYY and QGS. Losses at the gene ends were 0 bases for V and 2 bases for J; bases not matched to a gene: 17. CDR3 size: 20 residues.

This clone is classed as medium-sized. The V call is TRDV2, the J call TRDJ2; 9 bases map to TRDD3. The CDR3 runs to 18 residues. V trimming: 3 bases; J trimming: 6 bases; junction bases outside the gene matches: 16. Germline V gene sequence: CDR1 GEAIGNYY, CDR2 EKD. CDR3 DNA sequence: TGTGCCTGTGACCCCCTTACTGGGGGAGCCTTTTCGTCAGCACAACTCTTCTTT. It encodes CACDPLTGGAFSSAQLFF.

This clone was counted between two and nine times. This sequence joins TRDV1 and TRDJ1, with D tentatively TRDD2 (5 bases). The V end was cut by 3 bases, the J end by 1 base, with 18 bases between. CDR1 is TSWWSYY and CDR2 is QGS in the germline V gene. This CDR3 is built from 17 residues. CDR3 nucleotide sequence: TGTGCTCTTGGGGAGTTCCCCATCCTAGGCTTCACCGATAAACTCATCTTT. This codes for CALGEFPILGFTDKLIF.